The 22 T cell receptor beta chains presented below share a single source sample, sequenced in a study of shared clonotypes between healthy human individuals. Libraries were prepared by immunoSEQ multiplex PCR; TCRdb keeps only in-frame clonotypes and omits some of them. The sample lists 2 million to 2.5 million clones, 80% to 95% seen once, with 0.35% to 0.45% in the top ten. Material for sequencing was naive CD4+ T cells from PBMCs. Subset denoted: CD45RA+ positively selected. These receptors were collected from a man younger than 35 in good health. Some clones in this sample may be carry-over from other donors' samples.

J is TRBJ1-1 and V is TRBV5-8; the match to TRBD1 covers 7 bases. The CDR3 has 13 amino acids. Germline V gives CDR1 SGHTS, CDR2 YDEGEE. Unmatched junction bases numbered 4, after V lost 2 bases and J lost 6 bases. The CDR3 DNA sequence: TGTGCCAGCAGCTTAGGGGGCCGAGCTGAAGCTTTCTTT. Translating it yields CASSLGGRAEAFF.

The chain has TRBV5-1 and TRBJ2-1; D uncertain. V was pared by 1 base and J by 5 bases, with 10 bases between. CDR3 length: 14 residues. Germline lookup yields CDR1 SGHRS and CDR2 YFSETQ. The CDR3 DNA reads TGCGCCAGCAGCTTGAGGCCTACCAACAATGAGCAGTTCTTC. This sequence encodes CASSLRPTNNEQFF.

This chain links TRBV9 with TRBJ2-1; D is uncertain. Per germline, CDR1 SGDLS and CDR2 YYNGEE. Trimming stripped 0 bases from V and 5 bases from J, with 12 bases between. CDR3 size: 15 residues. The CDR3 sequence: CASSVGLRANNEQFF. The CDR3 DNA reads as TGTGCCAGCAGCGTAGGTCTTCGGGCCAACAATGAGCAGTTCTTC.

J is TRBJ2-7 and V is TRBV6-4, with D maybe TRBD2 (6 bases). CDR1 MRHNA and CDR2 SNTAGT come from the germline V gene. The length of the CDR3 is 13 residues. Trimming removed 5 bases at V and 3 bases at J, with 11 bases between. The chain's CDR3 is CASSPEEGYEQYF. The CDR3 coding sequence is TGTGCCAGCAGTCCCGAGGAGGGCTACGAGCAGTACTTC.

The chain combines TRBV2 with TRBJ1-2, with a weak D call TRBD1 (6 bases). This CDR3 region has 15 residues. Germline CDR1 reads SNHLY; CDR2 reads FYNNEI. Trimming shortened V by 0 bases and J by 2 bases, and 10 bases separated the two germline ends. The DNA for the CDR3 is TGTGCCAGCAGTGAAGCTATAGGACAGAACTATGGCTACACCTTC. Its translation: CASSEAIGQNYGYTF. Variable domain in full (rest from reference TRBV2 and TRBJ1-2): EPEVTQTPSHQVTQMGQEVILRCVPISNHLYFYWYRQILGQKVEFLVSFYNNEISEKSEIFDDQFSVERPDGSNFTLKIRSTKLEDSAMYFCASSEAIGQNYGYTFGSGTRLTVV.

The V call is TRBV20-1, the J call TRBJ2-1; D is perhaps TRBD2 (6 bases). The CDR3 covers 11 residues. Germline V gene lookup returns CDR1 DFQATT and CDR2 SNEGSKA (reference sequence). Trimming took off 2 bases at V and 14 bases at J, with 13 bases between the two ends. The CDR3 DNA sequence: TGCAGTGCTAGACTGTCGGGAGCGGAGTTCTTC. The encoded protein is CSARLSGAEFF.

This clone was recorded only once. The sample carries other DNA sequences with the same CDR3. This chain joins TRBV7-7 and TRBJ2-1; a possible D gene is TRBD1 (6 bases). Germline-derived CDR1 and CDR2 are SSHAT and FNYEAQ (reference sequence). The CDR3 runs 13 residues. Trimming pared 1 base from V and 7 bases from J, leaving 8 bases between. The chain's CDR3 is CASSLERGNEQFF. The CDR3 nucleotides are TGTGCCAGCAGCTTAGAGAGGGGGAATGAGCAGTTCTTC.

The chain is built from TRBV10-3 and TRBJ1-3; D ambiguous. The CDR3 is 15 amino acids. Trimming left V 6 bases short and J 4 bases short, with 16 bases between. Germline assignment: CDR1 ENHRY and CDR2 SYGVKD. CDR3 bases: TGTGCCATCAGGGCCCAGGTCTCCGGGGGAAACACCATATATTTT. The encoded protein is CAIRAQVSGGNTIYF.

This clone appeared once. J is TRBJ2-5 and V is TRBV5-4; D gene ambiguous. Germline lookup yields CDR1 SGHNT and CDR2 YYREEE (reference sequence). The CDR3 covers 14 residues. The ends were cut back, 0 bases at V and 0 bases at J, with 6 bases in the middle. CDR3 coding DNA: TGTGCCAGCAGCTTGGGCCGGTACCAAGAGACCCAGTACTTC. As protein: CASSLGRYQETQYF.

The gene calls are TRBV28 and TRBJ1-1; the D gene is possibly TRBD1 (6 bases). The germline V gene encodes CDR1 MDHEN and CDR2 SYDVKM. Trimming removed 10 bases from V and 2 bases from J, with 17 bases in between. This CDR3 has 14 amino acids. CDR3 in amino acids: CATNRGSLNTEAFF. CDR3 nucleotide sequence: TGTGCCACCAATAGGGGGAGTTTAAACACTGAAGCTTTCTTT.

This chain joins TRBV28 and TRBJ2-7; unclear D gene. The V end lost 8 bases, the J end lost 2 bases, and 10 bases lay between the germline ends. The germline V gene has CDR1 MDHEN and CDR2 SYDVKM. The CDR3 sequence is 12 residues long. The CDR3 bases are TGTGCCAGCGGTTCCCCCACCTACGAGCAGTACTTC. The encoded protein is CASGSPTYEQYF.

The chain employs TRBV7-9 and TRBJ1-1, with D unclear. V shed 1 base and J shed 4 bases, with 13 bases lying between them. The germline gives CDR1 SEHNR, CDR2 FQNEAQ (reference sequence). CDR3 size: 15 residues. The CDR3 nucleotides read TGTGCCAGCAGCTTAGATGGAGCGCTCAGCACTGAAGCTTTCTTT. Translated: CASSLDGALSTEAFF.

The V call is TRBV7-2, the J call TRBJ2-1, with D possibly TRBD1 on 5 matching bases. Germline V gene sequence: CDR1 SGHTA, CDR2 FQGNSA. The V gene lost 3 bases and the J gene lost 7 bases, with 16 bases spanning the gap. There are 15 residues in the CDR3. The CDR3: CASSLGQARLNEQFF. The DNA of the CDR3 is TGTGCCAGCAGCTTGGGGCAGGCTCGGTTGAATGAGCAGTTCTTC.

V is TRBV29-1 and J is TRBJ1-2; TRBD1 is a possible D gene (6 bases). Trimming left V 4 bases short and J 3 bases short, with 12 bases between. Germline V gene data show CDR1 as SQVTM and CDR2 as ANQGSEA. The CDR3 contains 13 residues. The CDR3 loop reads CSVAQSGDYGYTF. DNA of the CDR3: TGCAGCGTTGCTCAGTCAGGGGACTATGGCTACACCTTC.

The table lists this clone with a count of one. J is TRBJ2-3 and V is TRBV7-9; D gene uncertain. With 1 base removed from V and 4 bases from J, the gap between germline ends came to 9 bases. Germline V lookup: CDR1 SEHNR, CDR2 FQNEAQ (reference sequence). The CDR3 extends over 14 amino acids. The CDR3 DNA follows: TGTGCCAGCAGCTTAGGACCCCTAGCAGATACGCAGTATTTT. This encodes CASSLGPLADTQYF.

The V gene is TRBV4-2, the J gene TRBJ2-5, with a weak D call TRBD2 (5 bases). Germline V CDR1 and CDR2: LGHNA, YNFKEQ. V lost 0 bases and J lost 1, with 15 bases in between. CDR3 length: 17 residues. The CDR3 sequence is CASSQDQGLWGQETQYF. CDR3 nucleotides: TGTGCCAGCAGCCAAGATCAAGGACTGTGGGGCCAAGAGACCCAGTACTTC.

The rearrangement links TRBV2 to TRBJ2-4; no definite D call. The CDR3 runs 14 residues. V was cut by 3 bases and J by 1 base, with 7 bases left in between. Germline V gene lookup returns CDR1 SNHLY and CDR2 FYNNEI. CDR3 loop: CASSDPQAKNIQYF. The DNA of the CDR3 is TGTGCCAGCAGTGACCCACAGGCCAAAAACATTCAGTACTTC.

This rearrangement joins TRBV7-8 to TRBJ1-1; D is undetermined. This CDR3 is 14 amino acids long. V lost 2 bases and J 0 bases, leaving 7 bases between the germline ends. Germline lookup yields CDR1 SGHVS and CDR2 FQNEAQ. The chain's CDR3 is CASSLTRLNTEAFF. In nucleotides, the CDR3 is TGTGCCAGCAGCTTAACCAGGTTGAACACTGAAGCTTTCTTT.

The V and J genes are TRBV6-5 and TRBJ2-7; D may be TRBD1 or TRBD2 (5 bases each). The V end was cut by 2 bases, the J end by 2 bases, with 10 bases between. The CDR3 consists of 14 residues. CDR1 is MNHEY and CDR2 is SVGAGI in the germline V gene. The CDR3 bases are TGTGCCAGCAGTTACGGGGGAGTCGCCTACGAGCAGTACTTC. This gives the protein CASSYGGVAYEQYF.

The rearrangement links TRBV6-1 to TRBJ1-1; TRBD1 aligns across 9 bases. This CDR3 has 15 residues. Germline assignment: CDR1 MNHNS and CDR2 SASEGT. Germline trimming cut 0 bases from V and 1 base from J; bases unmatched to any gene: 0. As DNA, the CDR3 is TGTGCCAGCAGTGAAGCGGGACAGGGGAACACTGAAGCTTTCTTT. Its protein product is CASSEAGQGNTEAFF.

This chain connects TRBV19 to TRBJ1-5, with D hard to call. Trimming removed 3 bases at V and 0 bases at J, with 9 bases between. The CDR3 length is 15 residues. Germline values: CDR1 LNHDA, CDR2 SQIVND (reference sequence). CDR3 DNA: TGTGCCAGTAGTATGAATCGTTATAGCAATCAGCCCCAGCATTTT. Its translation: CASSMNRYSNQPQHF.

This clone was recorded once. The CDR3 DNA reads TGTGCCAGCAAACCTTCATTTTGGGAGGACTATGGCTACACCTTC. This codes for CASKPSFWEDYGYTF. The chain carries TRBV6-1 and TRBJ1-2, with no clear D. The V end lost 7 bases, the J end lost 3 bases, and 18 bases lay between the germline ends. The germline V gene has CDR1 MNHNS and CDR2 SASEGT. The CDR3 extends over 15 amino acids.